This entry concerns a single TCR beta chain. What it binds is unknown. These data come from a study of T-cell memory formation after mild COVID-19. CDR1 and CDR2 (germline): MNHEY, SVGAGI. CDR3 length equals 15 residues. The trim removed 7 bases at V and 1 base at J, leaving 9 bases unmatched. TCRdb itself ran the 5' RACE reads through MiXCR, one entry per CDR3 protein. The sample yields about 250,000 distinct CDR3 sequences, roughly 15% seen once. Overall study results and limits: Within pre-infection memory, some responding clones were found, suggesting cross-reactive memory joined.

This receptor was obtained from a man aged 18 to 29 who had mild COVID-19 (a few samples of this study predate the infection). Cell type and time point are not known. Source material: PBMCs or a T cell subset sorted from them (not recorded which). The chain recombines TRBV6-5 with TRBJ1-1; 7 nucleotides match TRBD1. The CDR3 protein is CASIPGGSPNTEAFF. CDR3 sequence (DNA): TGTGCCAGCATCCCAGGGGGGAGCCCGAACACTGAAGCTTTCTTT.